Below are 19 T cell receptor beta chains sequenced from a single sample in a study of monozygotic twins with inflammatory bowel disease. With the 5' RACE reads reprocessed, TCRdb shows one record per CDR3 protein and no DNA. Its listing shows 440,000 or so distinct CDR3 sequences. The sample taken for sequencing was blood. The receptors were gathered from a human donor with ulcerative colitis or Crohn's disease, or a healthy co-twin of an affected twin (not recorded which).

This chain uses TRBV7-3 with TRBJ2-5; the D call from TCRdb, TRBD1, cannot be confirmed without DNA. The CDR3 has 16 residues. Germline CDR1 reads SGHTA; CDR2 reads FQGTGA. The CDR3 loop reads CASSLTQGGYQETQYF. The entire variable domain, with the rest obtained from reference TRBV7-3 and TRBJ2-5, is as follows: GAGVSQTPSNKVTEKGKYVELRCDPISGHTALYWYRQSLGQGPEFLIYFQGTGAADDSGLPNDRFFAVRPEGSVSTLKIQRTERGDSAVYLCASSLTQGGYQETQYFGPGTRLLVL.

The chain uses TRBV5-8 and TRBJ1-2; the TCRdb D gene call, TRBD1, has no DNA to confirm it. Germline values: CDR1 SGHTS, CDR2 YDEGEE. The CDR3 has 13 residues. The CDR3 here is CANSGQASYGYTF. Filled out from reference TRBV5-8 and TRBJ1-2, the complete variable domain reads EAGVTQSPTHLIKTRGQQATLRCSPISGHTSVYWYQQALGLGLQFLLWYDEGEERNRGNFPPRFSGRQFPNYSSELNVNALELEDSALYLCANSGQASYGYTFGSGTRLTVV.

V is TRBV6-2 or TRBV6-3 and J is TRBJ2-3; TCRdb's assignment of TRBD2 cannot be checked, as there is no DNA. Germline V CDR1 and CDR2: MNHEY, SVGEGT. CDR3 length equals 14 residues. The CDR3 here is CASSQSGATDTQYF.

The J gene is TRBJ1-4, the V gene TRBV7-2. CDR1 is SGHTA and CDR2 is FQGNSA in the germline V gene. The CDR3 loop spans 15 amino acids. The CDR3 sequence is CASSLARVDNEKLFF.

The chain recombines TRBV7-2 with TRBJ1-1; the D call from TCRdb, TRBD1, cannot be confirmed without DNA. Germline V CDR1 and CDR2: SGHTA, FQGNSA. This CDR3 has 15 amino acids. CDR3 sequence: CASSSPSTGLTEAFF.

V and J are TRBV7-9 and TRBJ2-7; the D call of TRBD2 rests on TCRdb alone, since no DNA is present to check it. Germline V gives CDR1 SEHNR, CDR2 FQNEAQ (reference sequence). The CDR3 totals 16 residues. CDR3 loop: CASSLDVTSGREVQYF. Filled out from reference TRBV7-9 and TRBJ2-7, the complete variable domain reads DTGVSQNPRHKITKRGQNVTFRCDPISEHNRLYWYRQTLGQGPEFLTYFQNEAQLEKSRLLSDRFSAERPKGSFSTLEIQRTEQGDSAMYLCASSLDVTSGREVQYFGPGTRLTVT.

The gene calls are TRBV20-1 and TRBJ2-7; TCRdb names TRBD1, which stays unverified in the absence of DNA. CDR3 size: 15 residues. Germline loops: CDR1 DFQATT, CDR2 SNEGSKA (reference sequence). The CDR3 is CSARDPYRGAYEQYF.

The rearrangement joins TRBV6-5 to TRBJ1-5; TCRdb names TRBD1, which stays unverified in the absence of DNA. CDR1 MNHEY and CDR2 SVGAGI come from the germline V gene. The CDR3 spans 17 residues. The CDR3 sequence: CASSSGQGDNSNQPQHF.

The chain is built from TRBV12-3 or TRBV12-4 and TRBJ2-5; the D call from TCRdb, TRBD1, cannot be confirmed without DNA. CDR3 length: 13 amino acids. CDR3 sequence: CASSYGAPETQYF.

V and J are TRBV7-2 and TRBJ2-7; with no DNA, the TCRdb D assignment of TRBD1 cannot be verified. This CDR3 has 13 amino acids. Germline CDR1 reads SGHTA; CDR2 reads FQGNSA. The CDR3 reads CASSSSGIYEQYF. The full variable domain, with the rest looked up from reference TRBV7-2 and TRBJ2-7, is GAGVSQSPSNKVTEKGKDVELRCDPISGHTALYWYRQSLGQGLEFLIYFQGNSAPDKSGLPSDRFSAERTGGSVSTLTIQRTQQEDSAVYLCASSSSGIYEQYFGPGTRLTVT.

The chain is built from TRBV6-6 and TRBJ1-5; TCRdb's D call of TRBD1 is untestable without DNA. Germline-derived CDR1 and CDR2 are MNHNY and SVGAGI (reference sequence). The CDR3 runs to 14 residues. CDR3 sequence reads: CASNPGGFGQPQHF.

The V call is TRBV10-3, the J call TRBJ2-5. Germline V gene data show CDR1 as ENHRY and CDR2 as SYGVKD. The CDR3 is 13 amino acids. This CDR3 reads CAISAGDQETQYF.

The chain joins TRBV20-1 to TRBJ2-1; absent DNA, TCRdb's TRBD2 call cannot be checked. Germline V lookup: CDR1 DFQATT, CDR2 SNEGSKA (reference sequence). The length of the CDR3 is 14 residues. This chain's CDR3 is CSARDVPSANEQFF.

The rearrangement uses TRBV7-9 and TRBJ2-7; TCRdb lists TRBD1, though no DNA is available to test this call. The CDR3 length is 15 residues. Germline loops: CDR1 SEHNR, CDR2 FQNEAQ (reference sequence). CDR3 protein: CASSFRGARSYEQYF.

The V and J genes are TRBV7-9 and TRBJ2-7. CDR3 size: 14 residues. Germline CDR1 SEHNR, CDR2 FQNEAQ (reference sequence). CDR3 protein: CASSSDSSSYEQYF.

The chain recombines TRBV12-3 or TRBV12-4 with TRBJ2-1; TCRdb names TRBD2, which stays unverified in the absence of DNA. This CDR3 region has 14 residues. This CDR3 is CASSPRTGYDEQFF.

The chain couples TRBV11-2 to TRBJ2-7; TCRdb reports TRBD2, a call that lacks DNA to check it against. In germline, CDR1 is SGHAT, CDR2 FQNNGV. This CDR3 is built from 19 residues. The CDR3 is CASSFSHRRRTSGWYEQYF. Drawing the rest from reference TRBV11-2 and TRBJ2-7, the complete variable domain is EAGVAQSPRYKIIEKRQSVAFWCNPISGHATLYWYQQILGQGPKLLIQFQNNGVVDDSQLPKDRFSAERLKGVDSTLKIQPAKLEDSAVYLCASSFSHRRRTSGWYEQYFGPGTRLTVT.

The rearrangement joins TRBV5-1 to TRBJ2-3; the D gene TCRdb calls, TRBD2, cannot be checked with no DNA. The CDR3 covers 17 residues. The germline V gene encodes CDR1 SGHRS and CDR2 YFSETQ. This chain's CDR3 is CASSSNTGTSGADTQYF.

The CDR3 spells CASSVDRNTDTQYF. This chain links TRBV9 with TRBJ2-3. The CDR3 has 14 residues. Germline CDR1 SGDLS, CDR2 YYNGEE.